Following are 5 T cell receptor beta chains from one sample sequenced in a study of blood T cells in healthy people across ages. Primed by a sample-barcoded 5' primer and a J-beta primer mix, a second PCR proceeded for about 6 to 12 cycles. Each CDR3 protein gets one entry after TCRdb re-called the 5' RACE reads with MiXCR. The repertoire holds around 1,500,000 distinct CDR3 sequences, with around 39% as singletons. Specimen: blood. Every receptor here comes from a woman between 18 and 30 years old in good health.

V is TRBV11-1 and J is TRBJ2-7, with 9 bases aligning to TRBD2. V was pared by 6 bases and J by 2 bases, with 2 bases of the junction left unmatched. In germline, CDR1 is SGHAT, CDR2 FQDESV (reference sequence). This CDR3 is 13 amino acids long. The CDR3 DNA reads TGTGCCAGCAGGAGGACTAGCGCCTACGAGCAGTACTTC. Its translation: CASRRTSAYEQYF.

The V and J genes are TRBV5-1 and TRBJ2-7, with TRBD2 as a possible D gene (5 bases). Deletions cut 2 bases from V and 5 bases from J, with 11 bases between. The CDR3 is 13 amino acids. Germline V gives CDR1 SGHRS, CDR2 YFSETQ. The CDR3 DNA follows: TGCGCCAGCAGCTTAGGGAGAGACGACGAGCAGTACTTC. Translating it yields CASSLGRDDEQYF.

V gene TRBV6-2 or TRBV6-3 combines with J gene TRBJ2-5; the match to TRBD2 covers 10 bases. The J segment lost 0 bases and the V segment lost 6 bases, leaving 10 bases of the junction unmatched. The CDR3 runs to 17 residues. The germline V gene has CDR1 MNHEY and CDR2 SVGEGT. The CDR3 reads CASSSLAGSSNQETQYF. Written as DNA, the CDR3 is TGTGCCAGCAGCTCACTAGCGGGGAGCTCCAACCAAGAGACCCAGTACTTC.

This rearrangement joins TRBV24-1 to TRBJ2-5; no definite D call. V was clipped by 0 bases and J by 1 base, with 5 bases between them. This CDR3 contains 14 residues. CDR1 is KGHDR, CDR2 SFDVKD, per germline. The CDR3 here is CATSDLGSQETQYF. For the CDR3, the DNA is TGTGCCACCAGTGATTTGGGCAGCCAAGAGACCCAGTACTTC.

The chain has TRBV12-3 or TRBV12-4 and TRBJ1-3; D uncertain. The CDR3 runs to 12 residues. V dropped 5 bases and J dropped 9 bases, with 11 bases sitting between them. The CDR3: CASSVIAGTIYF. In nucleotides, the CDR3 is TGTGCCAGCAGTGTGATCGCGGGCACCATATATTTT.